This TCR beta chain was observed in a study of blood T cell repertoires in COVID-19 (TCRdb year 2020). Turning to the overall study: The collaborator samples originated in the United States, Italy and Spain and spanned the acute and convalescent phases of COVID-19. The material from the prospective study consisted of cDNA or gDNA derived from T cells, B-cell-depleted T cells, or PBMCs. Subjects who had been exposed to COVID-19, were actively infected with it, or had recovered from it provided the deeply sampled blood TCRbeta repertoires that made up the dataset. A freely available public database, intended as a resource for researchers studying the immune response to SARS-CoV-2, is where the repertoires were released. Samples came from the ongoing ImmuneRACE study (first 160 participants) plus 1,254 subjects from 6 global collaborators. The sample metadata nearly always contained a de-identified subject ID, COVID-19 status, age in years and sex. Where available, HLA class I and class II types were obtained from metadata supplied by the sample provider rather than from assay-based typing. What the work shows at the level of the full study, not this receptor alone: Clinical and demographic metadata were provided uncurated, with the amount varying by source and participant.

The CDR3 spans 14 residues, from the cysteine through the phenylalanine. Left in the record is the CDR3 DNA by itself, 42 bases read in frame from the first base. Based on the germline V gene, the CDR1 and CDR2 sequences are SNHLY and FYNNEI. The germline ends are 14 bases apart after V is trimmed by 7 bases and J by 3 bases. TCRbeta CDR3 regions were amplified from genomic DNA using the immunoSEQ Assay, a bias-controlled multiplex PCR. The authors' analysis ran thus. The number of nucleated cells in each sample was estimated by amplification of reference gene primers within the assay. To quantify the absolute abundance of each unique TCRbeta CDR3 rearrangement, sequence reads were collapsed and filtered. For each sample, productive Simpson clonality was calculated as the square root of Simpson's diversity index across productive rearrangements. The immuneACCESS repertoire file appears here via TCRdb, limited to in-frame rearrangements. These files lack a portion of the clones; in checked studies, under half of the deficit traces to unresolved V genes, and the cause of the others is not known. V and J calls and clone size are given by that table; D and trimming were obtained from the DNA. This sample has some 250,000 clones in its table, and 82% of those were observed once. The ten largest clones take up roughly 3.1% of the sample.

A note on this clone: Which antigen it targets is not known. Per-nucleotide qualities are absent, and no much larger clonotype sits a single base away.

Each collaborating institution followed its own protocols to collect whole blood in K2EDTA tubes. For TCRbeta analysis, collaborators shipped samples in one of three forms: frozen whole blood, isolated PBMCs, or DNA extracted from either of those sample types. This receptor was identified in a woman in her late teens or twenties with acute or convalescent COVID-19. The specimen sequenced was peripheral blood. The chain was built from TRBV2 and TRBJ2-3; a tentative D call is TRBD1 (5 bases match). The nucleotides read TGTGCCAGCATCAACAGGCAGAGGACAGATACGCAGTATTTT. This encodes CASINRQRTDTQYF.